The next 14 T cell receptor beta chains were all read from a single sample in a study of T cell responses to AZD1222 COVID-19 vaccine. Assay: immunoSEQ multiplex PCR; the TCRdb copy retains only in-frame clones and omits some. The table includes roughly 130,000 clones, 87% detected once. This material consisted of peripheral blood, taken on day 0 of AZD1222 vaccination. These receptors came from an adult in good health.

This chain links TRBV7-9 with TRBJ2-7; 7 bases align to TRBD1. V was clipped by 6 bases and J by 4 bases; unmatched bases: 6. The CDR3 length is 13 residues. Looked up from germline, CDR1 is SEHNR and CDR2 is FQNEAQ (reference sequence). This chain's CDR3 is CASRPGQAYEQYF. DNA for the CDR3: TGTGCCAGCAGACCCGGACAGGCGTACGAGCAGTACTTC.

V and J are TRBV6-6 and TRBJ1-6; D is uncertain. Per germline, CDR1 MNHNY and CDR2 SVGAGI (reference sequence). This CDR3 has 12 residues. The V end lost 6 bases, the J end lost 11 bases, and 11 bases lay between the germline ends. The chain's CDR3 is CASSPTEAPLHF. CDR3 bases: TGTGCCAGCAGCCCCACGGAGGCACCCCTCCACTTT.

The genes are TRBV11-2 and TRBJ2-7; tentative D call: TRBD2 (5 bases). V lost 6 bases, J lost 4 bases, and 19 bases lay in between. The CDR3 sequence is 15 residues long. Germline CDR1 SGHAT, CDR2 FQNNGV. CDR3 bases: TGTGCCAGCAGTCCTCCGGCAGTCCCGGGGTACGAGCAGTACTTC. Its translation is CASSPPAVPGYEQYF.

The chain has TRBV30 and TRBJ1-5; D gene uncertain. Germline CDR1 reads GTSNPN; CDR2 reads SVGIG (reference sequence). With 2 bases removed from V and 4 bases from J, the gap between germline ends came to 15 bases. The CDR3 is made up of 15 amino acids. The chain's CDR3 is CAWSIPGSLNQPQHF. CDR3 DNA: TGTGCCTGGAGTATCCCCGGAAGCCTAAATCAGCCCCAGCATTTT.

The J gene is TRBJ1-2, the V gene TRBV5-4; D gene uncertain. V was cut by 1 base and J by 5 bases, with 12 bases left in between. CDR1 is SGHNT, CDR2 YYREEE, per germline (reference sequence). The CDR3 runs to 14 residues. CDR3 bases: TGTGCCAGCAGCTTGCCAGGACCGCTGTATGGCTACACCTTC. Protein sequence: CASSLPGPLYGYTF.

V is TRBV28 and J is TRBJ1-6, with D unresolved. The CDR3 is made up of 14 amino acids. Between the trimmed V and J ends, which lost 4 bases and 9 bases, there was a span of 13 bases. Germline assignment: CDR1 MDHEN and CDR2 SYDVKM. The CDR3 protein is CASSYYRGSSPLHF. The CDR3 DNA reads as TGTGCCAGCAGTTATTATCGGGGAAGTTCACCCCTCCACTTT.

The chain combines TRBV7-2 with TRBJ2-1; the D is unclear. This CDR3 is 13 amino acids long. Trimming removed 5 bases at V and 5 bases at J, with 10 bases between. CDR1 is SGHTA and CDR2 is FQGNSA in the germline V gene. The CDR3 here is CASSTQVHNEQFF. The CDR3 DNA follows: TGTGCCAGCAGCACCCAGGTTCACAATGAGCAGTTCTTC.

This clone was found a few times. This rearrangement joins TRBV29-1 to TRBJ1-2, with a weak D call TRBD1 (6 bases). This CDR3 is built from 14 residues. The V gene's germline CDR1 is SQVTM and CDR2 ANQGSEA. V was shortened by 3 bases and J by 4 bases, with 15 bases between the two germline ends. The CDR3 here is CSVDPPGVSYGYTF. The CDR3 DNA reads TGCAGCGTTGACCCACCAGGGGTTTCCTATGGCTACACCTTC.

This chain uses TRBV11-2 with TRBJ2-7, with a weak D call TRBD2 (6 bases). The CDR3 sequence is 15 residues long. V was trimmed by 2 bases and J by 2 bases, leaving 13 bases between them. In germline, CDR1 is SGHAT, CDR2 FQNNGV. Written as DNA, the CDR3 is TGTGCCAGCAGCTTAATCACGGGGGAGACCTACGAGCAGTACTTC. It translates to CASSLITGETYEQYF.

This chain uses TRBV6-5 with TRBJ1-1; D unclear. Germline loops: CDR1 MNHEY, CDR2 SVGAGI. The CDR3 has 12 amino acids. V was trimmed by 6 bases and J by 0 bases, leaving 5 bases between them. Here the CDR3 reads CASRVLNTEAFF. The DNA for the CDR3 is TGTGCCAGCAGAGTCTTGAACACTGAAGCTTTCTTT.

The chain couples TRBV10-3 to TRBJ2-2; TRBD1 is a possible D gene (6 bases). The germline gives CDR1 ENHRY, CDR2 SYGVKD. CDR3 size: 12 residues. V was pared by 7 bases and J by 6 bases, with 9 bases between. CDR3 coding DNA: TGTGCCATCAAACAGGGCGCCGGGGAGCTGTTTTTT. As protein: CAIKQGAGELFF.

CDR3 in DNA: TGCGCCAGCAGCCAAGATCCAGCGGGGGGGCTCTACGAGCAGTACTTC. Its translation: CASSQDPAGGLYEQYF. The rearrangement links TRBV4-3 to TRBJ2-7; 10 positions match TRBD2. CDR1 is LGHNA and CDR2 is YSLEER in the germline V gene. The V segment lost 0 bases and the J segment 3 bases; nucleotides outside the gene matches: 5. The CDR3 length is 16 residues.

The chain carries TRBV28 and TRBJ1-4; possibly TRBD1 for D (6 bases). This CDR3 is built from 14 residues. V lost 5 bases and J 8 bases, leaving 15 bases between the germline ends. CDR1 and CDR2 (germline): MDHEN, SYDVKM. CDR3 amino acids: CASSLRTVGEKLFF. In DNA form, the CDR3 reads TGTGCCAGCAGTCTTCGGACAGTCGGGGAAAAACTGTTTTTT.

The chain is built from TRBV7-9 and TRBJ1-6, with 8 bases matching TRBD1. Germline values: CDR1 SEHNR, CDR2 FQNEAQ (reference sequence). V was pared by 5 bases and J by 4 bases, with 10 bases of the junction left unmatched. The CDR3 is 17 residues long. CDR3 sequence reads: CASSGHRQGKYNSPLHF. The CDR3 bases are TGTGCCAGCAGCGGCCATCGACAGGGGAAGTATAATTCACCCCTCCACTTT.